A selection of T cell receptor beta chains follows, all from one sample in a study of CD4 and CD8 cells across lung adenocarcinoma regions. TCRdb reanalysed the PCR reads using MiXCR and keeps one entry per CDR3 protein. In the table there are about 25,000 distinct CDR3 sequences, more than 45% of which are singletons. Sequenced input: CD4+ T cells from the center of a lung tumor. Source of these receptors: a male donor with lung adenocarcinoma. The CD4 and CD8 labels of this study may be unreliable. CDR3s include the opening cysteine and the closing phenylalanine or tryptophan. Fields, in order: clone size, D gene, V gene, CDR3 length, J gene, CDR3 protein, CDR3 DNA. The D gene is left open where the match is weak. Not all rows give a size; the values are once, few, many and, for expanded clones, a class.

many	NA	TRBV4-1	16	TRBJ2-5	CASSPLGLSIQETQYF	TGCGCCAGCAGCCCCCTGGGGTTAAGTATCCAAGAGACCCAGTACTTC
NA	NA	TRBV27	17	TRBJ2-4	CASSPGRGACGQETQYF	TGTGCCAGCAGTCCGGGCCGAGGGGCTTGTGGCCAAGAGACGCAGTATTTC
NA	NA	TRBV27	15	TRBJ2-3	CASRPNRAFTETQYF	TGTGCCAGCAGGCCCAACAGGGCCTTCACAGAGACCCAGTATTTT
NA	TRBD2	TRBV20-1	16	TRBJ2-5	CSARSPGLAGKETQYF	TGCAGTGCTAGATCGCCGGGACTAGCGGGAAAAGAGACCCAGTACTTC
NA	TRBD2	TRBV6-1	19	TRBJ2-3	CASSAGGGSGRSDTETQYF	TGTGCCAGCAGTGCTGGGGGGGGTAGCGGGCGAAGTGACACAGAGACGCAGTATTTT
NA	NA	TRBV10-1	15	TRBJ2-5	CAGGEGGLGPETQYF	TGCGCCGGGGGGGAGGGGGGACTTGGCCCAGAGACGCAGTACTTT
NA	TRBD2	TRBV7-2	20	TRBJ2-3	CASSSRIVAGGAVGTGKQYF	TGTGCCAGCAGCTCTAGGATAGTAGCGGGAGGGGCTGTAGGCACCGGGAAGCAGTATTTT
once	TRBD2	TRBV6-1	13	TRBJ2-1	CARSGANSGEQFF	TGTGCCAGGAGTGGAGCGAACAGCGGGGAGCAGTTCTTT
NA	TRBD2	TRBV6-1	15	TRBJ2-3	CASGRGGGGKNTQYF	TGTGCCAGCGGCCGGGGGGGGGGAGGGAAAAATACTCAGTACTTT
NA	NA	TRBV6-5	14	TRBJ2-1	CAGRHVSSVNAQFF	TGTGCCGGCCGTCACGTTTCGAGCGTCAATGCGCAGTTCTTC
large	TRBD1	TRBV6-5	15	TRBJ2-5	CASSLQGAYTETQYF	TGTGCCAGCAGTCTTCAGGGGGCGTACACTGAGACCCAGTACTTC
NA	NA	TRBV4-1	15	TRBJ2-4	CASGQGGRAKDIQYF	TGCGCCAGCGGGCAAGGTGGCCGTGCCAAAGACATTCAGTACTTC
medium-sized	NA	TRBV11-2	16	TRBJ2-1	CASSLESGGAYNEQFF	TGTGCCAGCAGCTTAGAGTCAGGGGGGGCCTACAATGAGCAGTTCTTC
many	TRBD1	TRBV6-1	13	TRBJ1-1	CASKPDRDTEAFF	TGTGCCAGCAAACCGGACAGGGATACTGAAGCTTTCTTT
few	TRBD2	TRBV4-1	18	TRBJ2-1	CASSQENLAGAFYNEQFF	TGCGCCAGCAGCCAAGAGAACTTAGCGGGAGCATTCTACAATGAGCAGTTCTTC
NA	NA	TRBV27	16	TRBJ2-3	CASGWQGVPVTDTQYF	TGTGCCAGCGGGTGGCAAGGGGTCCCGGTCACAGATACCCAGTACTTT
many	TRBD2	TRBV4-1	17	TRBJ2-1	CASSQGTSGKSYNEQFF	TGCGCCAGCAGCCAGGGGACTAGCGGGAAATCCTACAATGAGCAGTTCTTC
NA	NA	TRBV27	17	TRBJ2-3	CASSPGRLAPGTDTQYF	TGTGCCAGCAGTCCGGGCCGACTAGCCCCTGGGACAGATACGCAGTATTTC
NA	NA	TRBV4-1	14	TRBJ2-3	CAGSAGGGTDTQYF	TGCGCGGGCAGCGCGGGCGGGGGCACAGATACCCAGTATTTT
NA	NA	TRBV10-3	15	TRBJ2-2	CARRLQAGITETLYF	TGTGCCCGGAGACTCCAGGCTGGGATCACCGAGACGCTGTATTTT
NA	NA	TRBV5-1	14	TRBJ2-1	CASSLSSDYNEQFF	TGCGCCAGCAGCCTCTCTAGCGATTACAATGAGCAGTTCTTC
NA	TRBD2	TRBV7-7	15	TRBJ2-7	CAGGWASGISYEQYF	TGTGCTGGGGGTTGGGCTAGCGGCATCTCCTACGAGCAGTACTTC
few	NA	TRBV14	14	TRBJ1-1	CASSQLGSDTEAFF	TGTGCCAGCAGCCAACTGGGCTCGGACACTGAAGCTTTCTTT
NA	NA	TRBV27	16	TRBJ2-7	CASSFALAHPSYEQYF	TGTGCCAGCAGTTTCGCACTAGCCCATCCCTCCTACGAGCAGTACTTC
once	TRBD1	TRBV27	14	TRBJ2-3	CASSDTGGTDTQYF	TGTGCCAGCAGCGACACAGGGGGTACAGATACGCAGTATTTT
many	TRBD2	TRBV6-2/TRBV6-3	15	TRBJ2-5	CASSPTSGGQETQYF	TGTGCCAGCAGCCCGACTAGCGGCGGCCAAGAGACCCAGTACTTC
NA	NA	TRBV7-2	15	TRBJ2-1	CASSFFRTDSYEQFF	TGTGCCAGCAGCTTCTTCCGGACAGACTCCTACGAGCAGTTCTTC
many	TRBD2	TRBV7-2	15	TRBJ2-1	CASSLGGGVYNEQFF	TGTGCCAGCAGCTTAGGGGGAGGGGTCTACAATGAGCAGTTCTTC
NA	TRBD1	TRBV6-5	14	TRBJ2-3	CASSYAVSTGAQYF	TGTGCCAGCAGTTACGCTGTGAGCACAGGGGCGCAGTATTTT
many	TRBD2	TRBV6-2/TRBV6-3	15	TRBJ2-1	CASRHLGGRWPEQFF	TGTGCCAGCAGACACCTAGGCGGGAGGTGGCCTGAGCAGTTCTTC
NA	TRBD2	TRBV5-4	16	TRBJ2-5	CASSPGTSGRQETQYF	TGTGCCAGCAGCCCCGGGACTAGCGGGAGACAAGAGACCCAGTACTTC
NA	NA	TRBV6-5	14	TRBJ2-7	CASSYSSGNYEQYF	TGTGCCAGCAGTTACTCTAGCGGAAACTACGAGCAGTACTTC
NA	NA	TRBV19	14	TRBJ2-3	CASSMPGIPDTQYF	TGTGCCAGTAGTATGCCCGGGATTCCTGATACGCAGTATTTT
NA	NA	TRBV28	17	TRBJ2-4	CASSLGKVACTKDIQYF	TGTGCCAGCAGTTTGGGAAAGGTAGCGTGTACCAAAGATATTCAGTACTTC
medium-sized	NA	TRBV6-1	16	TRBJ1-5	CASIGRLGYSNQPQHF	TGTGCCAGCATTGGTCGGCTGGGTTATAGCAATCAGCCCCAGCATTTT
many	NA	TRBV6-5	14	TRBJ1-1	CASSYLGGGPEAFF	TGTGCCAGCAGTTACTTGGGCGGGGGACCTGAAGCTTTCTTT
NA	NA	TRBV9	16	TRBJ2-7	CASSVAPLAQTYEQYF	TGTGCCAGCAGCGTAGCTCCCCTAGCGCAAACCTACGAGCAGTACTTC
once	NA	TRBV6-1	15	TRBJ2-3	CARRLQAGIPGTQYF	TGTGCCAGGAGACTCCAGGCCGGAATCCCAGGGACGCAGTATTTT
once	NA	TRBV6-1	15	TRBJ2-2	CALSLQAVIPDTLYF	TGTGCCCTGAGCCTCCAGGCCGTGATCCCCGATACGCTGTATTTT
few	NA	TRBV9	14	TRBJ2-7	CASSVGDNPYEQYF	TGTGCCAGCAGCGTCGGGGACAACCCGTACGAGCAGTACTTC
NA	TRBD1	TRBV6-1	13	TRBJ2-5	CASSEQGAGTQYF	TGTGCCAGCAGTGAACAGGGGGCGGGGACCCAGTACTTC
NA	NA	TRBV7-2	16	TRBJ2-5	CASSLGSAGSQETQYF	TGTGCCAGCAGCTTAGGTTCCGCGGGGTCCCAAGAGACCCAGTACTTC
NA	NA	TRBV6-1	15	TRBJ2-5	CASSVLQGTYNEQYF	TGTGCCAGCAGTGTGCTACAGGGTACCTACAATGAGCAGTACTTC
NA	NA	TRBV10-2	13	TRBJ2-4	CVWGLRATNIQYF	TGCGTCTGGGGGCTGCGAGCCACAAACATTCAGTACTTC
few	NA	TRBV7-9	12	TRBJ2-7	CASSSQGWEQYF	TGTGCCAGCAGCTCACAGGGTTGGGAGCAGTACTTC
many	TRBD1	TRBV6-1	13	TRBJ1-2	CASMTDRWNGYTF	TGTGCCAGCATGACGGACAGGTGGAATGGCTACACCTTC
NA	NA	TRBV6-1	15	TRBJ2-1	CASEPKTGGRDAQFF	TGTGCCAGCGAGCCGAAGACAGGTGGAAGGGATGCGCAGTTCTTT
NA	TRBD2	TRBV15	16	TRBJ2-4	CATSRRTSVSKNIQYF	TGTGCCACCAGCAGAAGGACTAGCGTTTCCAAAAACATTCAGTACTTC
many	NA	TRBV12-3/TRBV12-4	12	TRBJ2-1	CASSFTVNEQFF	TGTGCCAGCAGTTTTACGGTGAATGAGCAGTTCTTC
medium-sized	NA	TRBV6-1	11	TRBJ2-2	CASRQAGELFF	TGTGCCAGCAGACAGGCCGGGGAGCTGTTTTTT
few	NA	TRBV6-1	17	TRBJ2-4	CASSEQQPRSAKNIQYF	TGTGCCAGCAGTGAGCAGCAACCAAGGAGTGCCAAAAACATTCAGTACTTC
medium-sized	TRBD2	TRBV6-5	17	TRBJ2-1	CASSSLLAGGPYNEQFF	TGTGCCAGCAGTTCCCTCCTAGCGGGAGGGCCTTACAATGAGCAGTTCTTC
medium-sized	NA	TRBV27	16	TRBJ2-1	CASSLTGTNSYNEQFF	TGTGCCAGCAGTTTAACCGGGACAAACTCCTACAATGAGCAGTTCTTC
NA	NA	TRBV27	14	TRBJ2-3	CASRGTGTKNTQYF	TGTGCCAGCAGGGGGACCGGGACGAAAAACACGCAGTATTTT
NA	TRBD1	TRBV6-1	15	TRBJ2-5	CASSFGTGQQETQYF	TGTGCCAGCAGCTTCGGGACAGGGCAGCAAGAGACCCAGTACTTC
many	NA	TRBV6-5	15	TRBJ2-3	CASSYSRSPEDTQYF	TGTGCCAGCAGTTACTCGAGGTCGCCCGAGGATACGCAGTATTTT
NA	NA	TRBV27	14	TRBJ2-1	CARSGGPDQDREYF	TGTGCGAGGAGTGGGGGCCCAGACCAAGACCGGGAGTACTTT
few	NA	TRBV7-7	13	TRBJ2-5	CASSSGSGETQYF	TGTGCTAGCAGCTCCGGGTCAGGAGAGACCCAGTACTTC
NA	TRBD2	TRBV10-2	19	TRBJ2-7	CASRTGAAGAGGGADTQYF	TGCGCCAGCAGGACCGGGGCGGCCGGGGCGGGCGGGGGAGCAGATACGCAGTACTTC